This entry describes one TCR beta chain. The antigen is undetermined. One junction end disagrees with the germline gene, perhaps due to a read error. The CDR3 has 12 residues. Germline loops: CDR1 SGHDN, CDR2 FVKESK. These data belong to a study of cytomegalovirus exposure and HLA in healthy donors. Study-wide points: According to a later analysis, donors in an Asian-associated ancestry cluster reportedly had fewer N-insertions than the approximately 720-donor mean.

Vbeta (60) and Jbeta (13) primers were used in the PCR. Only in-frame clones appear in the TCRdb table, and some are missing; sequencing was by immunoSEQ multiplex PCR. This table holds approximately 180,000 clones, more than 80% found once. The chain employs TRBV14 and TRBJ2-7; no clear D. This TCR came from a woman aged 18-35 years in good health and CMV-seropositive. Sequenced sample: PBMCs. The CDR3 region is CASSQASHEQYF. For the CDR3, the DNA is TGTGCCAGCAGCCAAGCCTCCCACGAGCAGTACTTC.